This TCR beta chain was identified during a study of OX40 agonist ivuxolimab in advanced cancers. Sequencing was performed with immunoSEQ multiplex PCR; in TCRdb, only in-frame clones are kept and a portion is missing. The data show around 74,000 clones, approximately 90% seen once. Germline values: CDR1 MDHEN, CDR2 SYDVKM. CDR3 length: 13 residues. V was pared by 6 bases and J by 0 bases, with 6 bases between. A single count supports this clone. Here the sequenced sample was CD4+ or CD8+ T cells sorted from blood, taken in a trial of the OX40 agonist ivuxolimab. The TCR was taken from an adult with an advanced solid tumor such as melanoma, head and neck, liver or kidney cancer. The chain employs TRBV28 and TRBJ1-5; D not resolved. In DNA form, the CDR3 reads TGTGCCAGCAGCGACACTAGCAATCAGCCCCAGCATTTT. This translates into CASSDTSNQPQHF.